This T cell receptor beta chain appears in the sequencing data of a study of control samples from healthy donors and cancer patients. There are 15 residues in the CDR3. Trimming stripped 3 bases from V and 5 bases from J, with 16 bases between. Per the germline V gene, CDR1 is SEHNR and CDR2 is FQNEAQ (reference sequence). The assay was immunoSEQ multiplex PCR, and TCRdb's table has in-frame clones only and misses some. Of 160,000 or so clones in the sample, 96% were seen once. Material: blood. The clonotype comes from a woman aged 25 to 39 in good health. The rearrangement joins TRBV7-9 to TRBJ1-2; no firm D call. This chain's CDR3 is CASSLNSYPPYGYTF. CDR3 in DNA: TGTGCCAGCAGCTTGAACAGCTATCCCCCATATGGCTACACCTTC. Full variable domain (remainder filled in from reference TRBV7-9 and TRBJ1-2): DTGVSQNPRHKITKRGQNVTFRCDPISEHNRLYWYRQTLGQGPEFLTYFQNEAQLEKSRLLSDRFSAERPKGSFSTLEIQRTEQGDSAMYLCASSLNSYPPYGYTFGSGTRLTVV.